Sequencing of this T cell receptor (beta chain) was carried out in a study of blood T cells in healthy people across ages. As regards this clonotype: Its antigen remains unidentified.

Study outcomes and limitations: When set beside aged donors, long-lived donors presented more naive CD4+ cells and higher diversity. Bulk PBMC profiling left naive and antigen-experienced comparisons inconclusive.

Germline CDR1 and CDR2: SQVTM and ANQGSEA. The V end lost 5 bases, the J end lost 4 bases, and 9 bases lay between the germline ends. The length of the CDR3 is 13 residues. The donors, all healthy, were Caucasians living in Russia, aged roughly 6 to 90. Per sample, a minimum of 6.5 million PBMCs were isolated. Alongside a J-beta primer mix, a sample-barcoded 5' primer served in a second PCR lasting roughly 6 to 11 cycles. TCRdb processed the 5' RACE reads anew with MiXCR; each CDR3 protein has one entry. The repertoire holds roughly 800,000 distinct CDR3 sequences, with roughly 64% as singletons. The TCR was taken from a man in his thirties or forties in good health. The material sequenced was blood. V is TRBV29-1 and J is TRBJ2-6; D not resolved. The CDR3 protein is CSVRSWGANVLTF. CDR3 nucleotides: TGCAGCGTTCGGTCATGGGGGGCCAACGTCCTGACTTTC.